A selection of T cell receptor beta chains follows, all from one sample in a study of untreated major depressive disorder. TCRdb's table, derived via immunoSEQ multiplex PCR, lists solely in-frame clones and lacks some. The data contain around 23,000 clones, about 90% of them singletons. Sequencing was performed on CD4+ T cells from PBMCs. Receptors originate from a woman under 40 with major depressive disorder. CDR3s include the opening cysteine and the closing phenylalanine or tryptophan. The D gene is left open where the match is weak. The listing skips clone size in some rows; elsewhere it reads once, few, many or a size class.

abundance: few; v_gene: TRBV9; d_gene: NA; j_gene: TRBJ1-1; CDR3nt: TGTGCCAGCAGCCCACTCTCGAACACTGAAGCTTTCTTT; CDR3aa: CASSPLSNTEAFF
abundance: NA; v_gene: TRBV2; d_gene: NA; j_gene: TRBJ1-2; CDR3nt: TGTGCCAGGAGGCAGGGGCCGACTAATGGCTACACCTTC; CDR3aa: CARRQGPTNGYTF
abundance: NA; v_gene: TRBV9; d_gene: TRBD1; j_gene: TRBJ2-1; CDR3nt: TGTGCCAGCAGCGTAGAGGGACAGGGGGCAAATGAGCAGTTCTTC; CDR3aa: CASSVEGQGANEQFF
abundance: NA; v_gene: TRBV27; d_gene: NA; j_gene: TRBJ2-2; CDR3nt: TGTGCCAGCAGTCTGCAGGCTTCGAACACCGGGGAGCTGTTTTTT; CDR3aa: CASSLQASNTGELFF
abundance: NA; v_gene: TRBV6-5; d_gene: TRBD1; j_gene: TRBJ1-1; CDR3nt: TGTGCCAGCAGTTACGGGGGGGGGACAGGGATTGATGAAGCTTTCTTT; CDR3aa: CASSYGGGTGIDEAFF
abundance: NA; v_gene: TRBV4-3; d_gene: NA; j_gene: TRBJ2-7; CDR3nt: TGCGCCAGCAGCCCCGCGGGGGCCAACTCCTACGAGCAGTACTTC; CDR3aa: CASSPAGANSYEQYF
abundance: NA; v_gene: TRBV5-1; d_gene: NA; j_gene: TRBJ1-2; CDR3nt: TGCGCCAGCAGCTTGGCGGGGAAAAGCGGCTACACCTTC; CDR3aa: CASSLAGKSGYTF
abundance: few; v_gene: TRBV7-2; d_gene: NA; j_gene: TRBJ2-7; CDR3nt: TGTGCCAGCAGCGATAGTTATAGCTCCTACGAGCAGTACTTC; CDR3aa: CASSDSYSSYEQYF
abundance: once; v_gene: TRBV15; d_gene: TRBD1; j_gene: TRBJ1-2; CDR3nt: TGTGCCACCAGCAGAGATGGACAGGGGGCCTATGGCTACACCTTC; CDR3aa: CATSRDGQGAYGYTF
abundance: NA; v_gene: TRBV7-7; d_gene: NA; j_gene: TRBJ2-4; CDR3nt: TGTGCTAGCAGCTTTAGTGGGGGGCTAGCCAAAAACATTCAGTACTTC; CDR3aa: CASSFSGGLAKNIQYF
abundance: NA; v_gene: TRBV7-3; d_gene: NA; j_gene: TRBJ2-3; CDR3nt: TGTGCCAGCAGCTTAATGTCCAGCACAGATACGCAGTATTTT; CDR3aa: CASSLMSSTDTQYF
abundance: NA; v_gene: TRBV18; d_gene: NA; j_gene: TRBJ1-5; CDR3nt: TGTGCCAGCTCACCACGGGGACTGTCGTCAGGTAGCAATCAGCCCCAGCATTTT; CDR3aa: CASSPRGLSSGSNQPQHF
abundance: NA; v_gene: TRBV6-5; d_gene: NA; j_gene: TRBJ2-2; CDR3nt: TGTGCCAGCAGTTACTCGACGGAGGCCGGGGAGCTGTTTTTT; CDR3aa: CASSYSTEAGELFF
abundance: NA; v_gene: TRBV5-1; d_gene: NA; j_gene: TRBJ1-6; CDR3nt: TGCGCCAGCAGCTTGGATGGGCAGGATAATTCACCCCTCCACTTT; CDR3aa: CASSLDGQDNSPLHF
abundance: NA; v_gene: TRBV28; d_gene: NA; j_gene: TRBJ1-1; CDR3nt: TGTGCCAGCAGTCGGGGAGGTTTCGCTGAAGCTTTCTTT; CDR3aa: CASSRGGFAEAFF
abundance: few; v_gene: TRBV5-6; d_gene: NA; j_gene: TRBJ2-5; CDR3nt: TGTGCCAGCAGTCGCAGACAGACCCAAGAGACCCAGTACTTC; CDR3aa: CASSRRQTQETQYF
abundance: NA; v_gene: TRBV10-2; d_gene: TRBD1; j_gene: TRBJ1-3; CDR3nt: TGCGCCAGCACCAGGGGGCTGGATGGAAACACCATATATTTT; CDR3aa: CASTRGLDGNTIYF
abundance: NA; v_gene: TRBV28; d_gene: NA; j_gene: TRBJ1-1; CDR3nt: TGTGCCAGCAGACAAAACTCGGGGGGCTTGAACACTGAAGCTTTCTTT; CDR3aa: CASRQNSGGLNTEAFF
abundance: NA; v_gene: TRBV5-4; d_gene: TRBD2; j_gene: TRBJ2-1; CDR3nt: TGTGCCAGCAGCGAGACTAGCGGGAGTAGGAATGAGCAGTTCTTC; CDR3aa: CASSETSGSRNEQFF
abundance: NA; v_gene: TRBV11-2; d_gene: NA; j_gene: TRBJ2-1; CDR3nt: TGTGCCAGCAGCTTAGCCTACAATGAGCAGTTCTTC; CDR3aa: CASSLAYNEQFF
abundance: NA; v_gene: TRBV6-1; d_gene: NA; j_gene: TRBJ1-3; CDR3nt: TGTGCCAGCAGGAGGGTGGGGAACACCATATATTTT; CDR3aa: CASRRVGNTIYF
abundance: NA; v_gene: TRBV4-3; d_gene: TRBD1; j_gene: TRBJ2-7; CDR3nt: TGCGCCAGCAGCCAAACAGGGGGGTCCTACGAGCAGTACTTC; CDR3aa: CASSQTGGSYEQYF
abundance: NA; v_gene: TRBV4-3; d_gene: NA; j_gene: TRBJ2-1; CDR3nt: TGCGCCAGCAGCCATCACAGGGGAGGATACAATGAGCAGTTCTTC; CDR3aa: CASSHHRGGYNEQFF
abundance: NA; v_gene: TRBV4-2; d_gene: TRBD2; j_gene: TRBJ2-6; CDR3nt: TGTGCCAGTAGGACTAGCGGGGGCAGCTCTGGGGCCAACGTCCTGACTTTC; CDR3aa: CASRTSGGSSGANVLTF
abundance: once; v_gene: TRBV4-2; d_gene: NA; j_gene: TRBJ1-5; CDR3nt: TGTGCCAGCAGCCAAGACGGGGGGAATCAGCCCCAGCATTTT; CDR3aa: CASSQDGGNQPQHF
abundance: NA; v_gene: TRBV14; d_gene: TRBD2; j_gene: TRBJ2-1; CDR3nt: TGTGCCAGCCGAGGGACTAGCGGGACCTACAATGAGCAGTTCTTC; CDR3aa: CASRGTSGTYNEQFF
abundance: few; v_gene: TRBV27; d_gene: NA; j_gene: TRBJ1-2; CDR3nt: TGTGCCAGCAGTCCGACAGCCTACTATGGCTACACCTTC; CDR3aa: CASSPTAYYGYTF
abundance: NA; v_gene: TRBV27; d_gene: TRBD2; j_gene: TRBJ2-4; CDR3nt: TGTGCCAGCAGTTTTAGGTCTAGCGGGAGGGCCAAAAACATTCAGTACTTC; CDR3aa: CASSFRSSGRAKNIQYF
abundance: few; v_gene: TRBV28; d_gene: NA; j_gene: TRBJ1-2; CDR3nt: TGTGCCAGCGATACCTACAGTCATGTTGGCGGCTACACCTTC; CDR3aa: CASDTYSHVGGYTF
abundance: NA; v_gene: TRBV10-3; d_gene: NA; j_gene: TRBJ2-7; CDR3nt: TGTGCCATCAGAGACGGGACTGGGTCCTACGAGCAGTACTTC; CDR3aa: CAIRDGTGSYEQYF
abundance: NA; v_gene: TRBV6-1; d_gene: TRBD1; j_gene: TRBJ2-7; CDR3nt: TGTGCCAGCAGTTCGGACAGGAACTCCTACGAGCAGTACTTC; CDR3aa: CASSSDRNSYEQYF
abundance: once; v_gene: TRBV29-1; d_gene: TRBD2; j_gene: TRBJ2-1; CDR3nt: TGCAGCGTTGAAGATATCGGGACTAGCTTCTACAATGAGCAGTTCTTC; CDR3aa: CSVEDIGTSFYNEQFF
abundance: NA; v_gene: TRBV10-3; d_gene: TRBD2; j_gene: TRBJ2-2; CDR3nt: TGTGCCATCACTAGCGGTGACACCGGGGAGCTGTTTTTT; CDR3aa: CAITSGDTGELFF
abundance: NA; v_gene: TRBV28; d_gene: TRBD1; j_gene: TRBJ2-3; CDR3nt: TGTGCCAGCAGGGGGACAGGGGGTACGCAGTATTTT; CDR3aa: CASRGTGGTQYF
abundance: NA; v_gene: TRBV7-2; d_gene: NA; j_gene: TRBJ2-7; CDR3nt: TGTGCCAGCAGCTTAGAAAGGGGGAACTACGAGCAGTACTTC; CDR3aa: CASSLERGNYEQYF
abundance: NA; v_gene: TRBV7-3; d_gene: NA; j_gene: TRBJ2-5; CDR3nt: TGTGCCAGCAGCTTCGGAGTTCTTGAGACCCAGTACTTC; CDR3aa: CASSFGVLETQYF
abundance: NA; v_gene: TRBV4-2; d_gene: NA; j_gene: TRBJ2-6; CDR3nt: TGTGCCAGCAGCCAACCTGGTCCCTCTGGGGCCAACGTCCTGACTTTC; CDR3aa: CASSQPGPSGANVLTF
abundance: NA; v_gene: TRBV19; d_gene: NA; j_gene: TRBJ1-6; CDR3nt: TGTGCCAGTAGCGACAGAGGTCGTAATTCACCCCTCCACTTT; CDR3aa: CASSDRGRNSPLHF
abundance: NA; v_gene: TRBV5-1; d_gene: TRBD2; j_gene: TRBJ2-3; CDR3nt: TGCGCCAGCAGCCCTAGCGGAACTAGCACAGATACGCAGTATTTT; CDR3aa: CASSPSGTSTDTQYF
abundance: NA; v_gene: TRBV14; d_gene: NA; j_gene: TRBJ1-3; CDR3nt: TGTGCCAGCAGCCGGCTGGGGGTGGTGTATGGAAACACCATATATTTT; CDR3aa: CASSRLGVVYGNTIYF
abundance: NA; v_gene: TRBV5-6; d_gene: NA; j_gene: TRBJ2-1; CDR3nt: TGTGCCAGCAGCTTAAGGGACGCCCCTTCGGGTTACAATGAGCAGTTCTTC; CDR3aa: CASSLRDAPSGYNEQFF
abundance: NA; v_gene: TRBV6-6; d_gene: NA; j_gene: TRBJ2-2; CDR3nt: TGTGCCAGCAGTTATTGGGGAGACACCGGGGAGCTGTTTTTT; CDR3aa: CASSYWGDTGELFF
abundance: NA; v_gene: TRBV28; d_gene: TRBD2; j_gene: TRBJ2-1; CDR3nt: TGTGCCAGCAGGGGTACTAGCGGGGTATCGTACAATGAGCAGTTCTTC; CDR3aa: CASRGTSGVSYNEQFF
abundance: once; v_gene: TRBV5-4; d_gene: TRBD1; j_gene: TRBJ1-2; CDR3nt: TGTGCCAGCAGCAACCAGGACAGGGCTAACTATGGCTACACCTTC; CDR3aa: CASSNQDRANYGYTF
abundance: NA; v_gene: TRBV5-6; d_gene: TRBD2; j_gene: TRBJ2-7; CDR3nt: TGTGCCAGCAGCTTAAGTTTACTAGCGGCATTGGCGGGGAAGCAGTACTTC; CDR3aa: CASSLSLLAALAGKQYF
abundance: NA; v_gene: TRBV7-2; d_gene: NA; j_gene: TRBJ2-5; CDR3nt: TGTGCCAGCACCCTTGCGGGAGAGACCCAGTACTTC; CDR3aa: CASTLAGETQYF
abundance: NA; v_gene: TRBV5-4; d_gene: NA; j_gene: TRBJ1-2; CDR3nt: TGTGCCAGCAGCTTGGAACAGAACTATGGCTACACCTTC; CDR3aa: CASSLEQNYGYTF
abundance: few; v_gene: TRBV7-2; d_gene: NA; j_gene: TRBJ1-6; CDR3nt: TGTGCCAGCAGCTCCGGGCCGGGCTCGAGTTCACCCCTCCACTTT; CDR3aa: CASSSGPGSSSPLHF
abundance: NA; v_gene: TRBV5-4; d_gene: TRBD2; j_gene: TRBJ2-5; CDR3nt: TGTGCCAGCAGCTTGGCTGGGGCTAGCGGGGTAGAGACCCAGTACTTC; CDR3aa: CASSLAGASGVETQYF
abundance: NA; v_gene: TRBV4-3; d_gene: NA; j_gene: TRBJ1-4; CDR3nt: TGCGCCAGCAGCCAAGAAGTCAGGGGAGTAGAAGAAAAACTGTTTTTT; CDR3aa: CASSQEVRGVEEKLFF
abundance: NA; v_gene: TRBV29-1; d_gene: TRBD2; j_gene: TRBJ2-7; CDR3nt: TGCAGCGTTGATCGGGGGGGCGACGAGCAGTACTTC; CDR3aa: CSVDRGGDEQYF
abundance: once; v_gene: TRBV10-1; d_gene: TRBD1; j_gene: TRBJ2-7; CDR3nt: TGCGCCAGCGACTCCGGGACAGCAAGCTACGAGCAGTACTTC; CDR3aa: CASDSGTASYEQYF
abundance: once; v_gene: TRBV11-2; d_gene: NA; j_gene: TRBJ2-1; CDR3nt: TGTGCCAGCAGCCCTGGGGCCAAATACAATGAGCAGTTCTTC; CDR3aa: CASSPGAKYNEQFF
abundance: NA; v_gene: TRBV5-1; d_gene: NA; j_gene: TRBJ1-3; CDR3nt: TGCGCCAGCAGCTTGGAGGTTCACTCTGGAAACACCATATATTTT; CDR3aa: CASSLEVHSGNTIYF